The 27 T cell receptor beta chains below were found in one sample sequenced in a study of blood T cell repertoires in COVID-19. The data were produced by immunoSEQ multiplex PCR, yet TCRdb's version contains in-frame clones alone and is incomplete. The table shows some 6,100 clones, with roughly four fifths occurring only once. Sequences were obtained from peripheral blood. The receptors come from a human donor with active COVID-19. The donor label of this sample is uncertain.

CDR3 protein: CASTPRYNSPLHF. CDR3 coding DNA: TGTGCCAGCACTCCGCGCTATAATTCACCCCTCCACTTT. The gene calls are TRBV6-5 and TRBJ1-6; D is uncertain. The germline V gene has CDR1 MNHEY and CDR2 SVGAGI. The CDR3 loop spans 13 amino acids. Trimming pared 7 bases from V and 3 bases from J, leaving 7 bases between.

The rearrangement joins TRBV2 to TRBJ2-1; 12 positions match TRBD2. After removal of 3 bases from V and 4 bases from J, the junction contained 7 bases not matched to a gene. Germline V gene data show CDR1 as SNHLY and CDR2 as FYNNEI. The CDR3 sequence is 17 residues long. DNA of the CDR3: TGTGCCAGCAGTGACCTGGGACTAGCGGGCCTATACAATGAGCAGTTCTTC. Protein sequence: CASSDLGLAGLYNEQFF.

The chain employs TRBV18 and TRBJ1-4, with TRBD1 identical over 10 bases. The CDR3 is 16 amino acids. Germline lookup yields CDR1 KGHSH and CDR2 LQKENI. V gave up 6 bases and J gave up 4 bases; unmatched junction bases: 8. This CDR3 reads CASSRRDRGLNEKLFF. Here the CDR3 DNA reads TGTGCCAGCTCTCGCCGGGACAGGGGTCTTAATGAAAAACTGTTTTTT.

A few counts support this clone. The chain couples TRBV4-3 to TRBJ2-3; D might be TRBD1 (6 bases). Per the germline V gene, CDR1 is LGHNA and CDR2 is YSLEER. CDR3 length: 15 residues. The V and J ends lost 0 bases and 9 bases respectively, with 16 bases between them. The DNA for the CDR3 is TGCGCCAGCAGCCAAGATAAAGGGAACACAGGGACGCAGTATTTT. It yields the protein CASSQDKGNTGTQYF.

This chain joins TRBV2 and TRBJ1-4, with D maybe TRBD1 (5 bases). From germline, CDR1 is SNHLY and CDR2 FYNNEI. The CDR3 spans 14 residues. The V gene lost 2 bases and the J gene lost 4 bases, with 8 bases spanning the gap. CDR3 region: CASSELGVNEKLFF. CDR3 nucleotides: TGTGCCAGCAGTGAATTAGGGGTTAATGAAAAACTGTTTTTT.

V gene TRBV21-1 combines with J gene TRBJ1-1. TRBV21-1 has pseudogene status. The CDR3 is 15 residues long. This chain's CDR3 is CASSNPAGAATEAFF. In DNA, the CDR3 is TGTGCCAGCAGCAACCCGGCGGGGGCGGCTACTGAAGCTTTCTTT.

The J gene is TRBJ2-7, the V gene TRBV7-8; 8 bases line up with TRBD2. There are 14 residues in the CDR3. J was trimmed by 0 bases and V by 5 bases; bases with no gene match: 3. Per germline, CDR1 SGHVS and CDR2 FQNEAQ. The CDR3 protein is CASSHGTSSYEQYV. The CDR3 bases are TGTGCCAGCAGCCACGGGACTAGCTCCTACGAGCAGTACGTC.

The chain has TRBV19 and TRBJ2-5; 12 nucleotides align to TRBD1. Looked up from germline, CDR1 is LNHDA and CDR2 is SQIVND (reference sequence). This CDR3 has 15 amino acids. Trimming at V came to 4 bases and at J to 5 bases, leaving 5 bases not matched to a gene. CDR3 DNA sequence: TGTGCCAGTAGTACGGGACAGGGGGCTGGTGAGACCCAGTACTTC. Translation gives CASSTGQGAGETQYF.

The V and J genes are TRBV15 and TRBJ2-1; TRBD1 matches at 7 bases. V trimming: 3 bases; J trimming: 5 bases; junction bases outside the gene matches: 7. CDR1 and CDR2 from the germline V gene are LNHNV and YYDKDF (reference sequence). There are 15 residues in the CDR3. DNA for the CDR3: TGTGCCACCAGCAGCCGGGACAGCGCCCACAATGAGCAGTTCTTC. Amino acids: CATSSRDSAHNEQFF. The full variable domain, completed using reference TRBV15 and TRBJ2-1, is DAMVIQNPRYQVTQFGKPVTLSCSQTLNHNVMYWYQQKSSQAPKLLFHYYDKDFNNEADTPDNFQSRRPNTSFCFLDIRSPGLGDTAMYLCATSSRDSAHNEQFFGPGTRLTVL.

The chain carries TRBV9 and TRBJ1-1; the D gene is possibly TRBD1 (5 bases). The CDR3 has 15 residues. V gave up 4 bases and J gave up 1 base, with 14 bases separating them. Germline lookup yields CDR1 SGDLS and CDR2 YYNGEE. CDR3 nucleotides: TGTGCCAGCAGCCCCTCTAAGGGGTGGAACACTGAAGCTTTCTTT. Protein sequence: CASSPSKGWNTEAFF.

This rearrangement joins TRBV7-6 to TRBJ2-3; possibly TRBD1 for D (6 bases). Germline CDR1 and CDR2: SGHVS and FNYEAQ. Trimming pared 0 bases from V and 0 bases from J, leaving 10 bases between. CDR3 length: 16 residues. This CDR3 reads CASSLADSISTDTQYF. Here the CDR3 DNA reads TGTGCCAGCAGCTTAGCGGACAGCATTAGCACAGATACGCAGTATTTT. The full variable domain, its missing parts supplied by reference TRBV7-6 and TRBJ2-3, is GAGVSQSPRYKVTKRGQDVALRCDPISGHVSLYWYRQALGQGPEFLTYFNYEAQQDKSGLPNDRFSAERPEGSISTLTIQRTEQRDSAMYRCASSLADSISTDTQYFGPGTRLTVL.

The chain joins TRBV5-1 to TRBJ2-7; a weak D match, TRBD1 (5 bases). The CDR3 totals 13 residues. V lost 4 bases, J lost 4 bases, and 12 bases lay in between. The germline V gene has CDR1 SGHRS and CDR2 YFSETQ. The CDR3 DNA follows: TGCGCCAGCAGCGCGGACAACGATTACGAGCAGTACTTC. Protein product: CASSADNDYEQYF. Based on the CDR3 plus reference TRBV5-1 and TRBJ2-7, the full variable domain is KAGVTQTPRYLIKTRGQQVTLSCSPISGHRSVSWYQQTPGQGLQFLFEYFSETQRNKGNFPGRFSGRQFSNSRSEMNVSTLELGDSALYLCASSADNDYEQYFGPGTRLTVT.

The CDR3 spells CASGQGNYEQYV. CDR3 in DNA: TGTGCCAGCGGACAGGGGAACTACGAGCAGTACGTC. J is TRBJ2-7 and V is TRBV10-3; 9 positions agree with TRBD1. Germline V gives CDR1 ENHRY, CDR2 SYGVKD. The CDR3 totals 12 residues. The V and J ends lost 10 bases and 3 bases, in that order; junction bases with no gene match: 4.

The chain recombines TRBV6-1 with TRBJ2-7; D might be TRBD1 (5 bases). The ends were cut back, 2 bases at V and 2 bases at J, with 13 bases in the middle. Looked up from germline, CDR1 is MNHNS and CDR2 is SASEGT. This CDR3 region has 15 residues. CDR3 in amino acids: CASSEWSGIAYEQYF. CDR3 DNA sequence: TGTGCCAGCAGTGAATGGTCAGGGATCGCCTACGAGCAGTACTTC.

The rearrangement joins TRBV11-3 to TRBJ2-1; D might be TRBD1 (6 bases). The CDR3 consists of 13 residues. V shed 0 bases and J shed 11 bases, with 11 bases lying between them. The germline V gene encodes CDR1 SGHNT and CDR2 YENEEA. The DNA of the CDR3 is TGTGCCAGCAGCTTAGACCGCAGGGGTCAGCAGTTCTTC. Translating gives CASSLDRRGQQFF.

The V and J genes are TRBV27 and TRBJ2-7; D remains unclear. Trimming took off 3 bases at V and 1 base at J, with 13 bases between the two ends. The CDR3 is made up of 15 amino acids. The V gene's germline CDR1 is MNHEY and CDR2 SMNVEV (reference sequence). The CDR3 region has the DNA TGTGCCAGCAGTTTTGGGCCCGCCGTTTCCTACGAGCAGTACTTC. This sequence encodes CASSFGPAVSYEQYF.

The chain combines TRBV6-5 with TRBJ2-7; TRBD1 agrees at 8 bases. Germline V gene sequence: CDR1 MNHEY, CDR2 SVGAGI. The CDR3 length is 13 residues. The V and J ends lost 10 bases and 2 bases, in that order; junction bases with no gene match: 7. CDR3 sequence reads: CATPGQDPYEQYF. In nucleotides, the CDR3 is TGTGCCACCCCGGGACAGGACCCCTACGAGCAGTACTTC.

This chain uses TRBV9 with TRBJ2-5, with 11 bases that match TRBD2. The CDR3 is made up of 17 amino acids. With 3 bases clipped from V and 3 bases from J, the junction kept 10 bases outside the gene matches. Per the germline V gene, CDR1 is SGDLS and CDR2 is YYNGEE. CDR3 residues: CASSATMGLAVKETQYF. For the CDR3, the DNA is TGTGCCAGCAGCGCCACCATGGGACTAGCGGTGAAAGAGACCCAGTACTTC. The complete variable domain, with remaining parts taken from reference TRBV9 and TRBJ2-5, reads DSGVTQTPKHLITATGQRVTLRCSPRSGDLSVYWYQQSLDQGLQFLIQYYNGEERAKGNILERFSAQQFPDLHSELNLSSLELGDSALYFCASSATMGLAVKETQYFGPGTRLLVL.

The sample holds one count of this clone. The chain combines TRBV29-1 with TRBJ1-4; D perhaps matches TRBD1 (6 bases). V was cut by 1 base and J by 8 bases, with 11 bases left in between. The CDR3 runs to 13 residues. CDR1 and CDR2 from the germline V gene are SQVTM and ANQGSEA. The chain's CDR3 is CSVEGGGSEKLFF. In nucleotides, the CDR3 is TGCAGCGTTGAAGGAGGGGGTTCGGAAAAACTGTTTTTT.

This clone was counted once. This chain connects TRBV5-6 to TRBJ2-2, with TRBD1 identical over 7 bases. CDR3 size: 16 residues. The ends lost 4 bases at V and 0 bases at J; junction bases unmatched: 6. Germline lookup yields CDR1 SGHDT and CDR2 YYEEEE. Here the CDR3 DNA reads TGTGCCAGCAGCCCCGGGGACAGACCGAACACCGGGGAGCTGTTTTTT. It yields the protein CASSPGDRPNTGELFF.

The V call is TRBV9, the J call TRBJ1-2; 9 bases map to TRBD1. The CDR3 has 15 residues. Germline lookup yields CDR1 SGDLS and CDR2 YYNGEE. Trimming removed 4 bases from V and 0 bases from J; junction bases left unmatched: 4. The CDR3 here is CASSPRQGANYGYTF. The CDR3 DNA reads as TGTGCCAGCAGCCCGAGACAGGGGGCTAACTATGGCTACACCTTC.

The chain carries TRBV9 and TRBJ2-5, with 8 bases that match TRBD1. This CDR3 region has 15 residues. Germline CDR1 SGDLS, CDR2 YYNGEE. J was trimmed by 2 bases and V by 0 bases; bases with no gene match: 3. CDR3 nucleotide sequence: TGTGCCAGCAGCGTAGGCAGGGGGCAACAAGAGACCCAGTACTTC. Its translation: CASSVGRGQQETQYF.

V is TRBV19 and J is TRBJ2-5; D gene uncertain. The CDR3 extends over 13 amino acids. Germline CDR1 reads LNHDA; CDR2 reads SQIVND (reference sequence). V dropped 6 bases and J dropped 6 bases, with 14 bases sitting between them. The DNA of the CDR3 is TGTGCCAGTAGAGCCTCTGCCGTGAAGACCCAGTACTTC. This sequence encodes CASRASAVKTQYF.

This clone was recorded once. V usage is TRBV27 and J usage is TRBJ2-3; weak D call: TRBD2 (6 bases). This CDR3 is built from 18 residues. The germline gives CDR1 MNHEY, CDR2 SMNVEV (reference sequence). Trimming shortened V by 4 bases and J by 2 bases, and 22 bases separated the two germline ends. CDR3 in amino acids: CASSSRGTRGDITDTQYF. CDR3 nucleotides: TGTGCCAGCAGTTCTAGGGGTACGCGGGGTGACATCACAGATACGCAGTATTTT.

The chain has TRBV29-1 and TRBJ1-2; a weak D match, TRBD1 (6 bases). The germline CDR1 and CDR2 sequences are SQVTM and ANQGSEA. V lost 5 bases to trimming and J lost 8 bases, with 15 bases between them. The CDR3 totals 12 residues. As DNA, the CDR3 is TGCAGCGTTACCTTGGGGGCTGGCGGCTACACCTTC. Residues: CSVTLGAGGYTF.

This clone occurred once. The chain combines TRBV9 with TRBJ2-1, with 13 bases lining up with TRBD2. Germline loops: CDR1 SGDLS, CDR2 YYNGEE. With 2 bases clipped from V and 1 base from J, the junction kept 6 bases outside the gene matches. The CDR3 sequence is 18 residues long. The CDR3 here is CASSVPTSGGLSYNEQFF. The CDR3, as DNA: TGTGCCAGCAGCGTTCCGACTAGCGGGGGGCTTTCCTACAATGAGCAGTTCTTC.

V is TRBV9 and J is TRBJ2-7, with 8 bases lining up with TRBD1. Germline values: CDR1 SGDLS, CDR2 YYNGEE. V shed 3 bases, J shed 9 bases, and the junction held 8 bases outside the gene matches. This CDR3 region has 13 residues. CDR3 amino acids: CASSELTGGAQYF. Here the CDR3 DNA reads TGTGCCAGCAGCGAATTAACAGGGGGTGCGCAGTACTTC.